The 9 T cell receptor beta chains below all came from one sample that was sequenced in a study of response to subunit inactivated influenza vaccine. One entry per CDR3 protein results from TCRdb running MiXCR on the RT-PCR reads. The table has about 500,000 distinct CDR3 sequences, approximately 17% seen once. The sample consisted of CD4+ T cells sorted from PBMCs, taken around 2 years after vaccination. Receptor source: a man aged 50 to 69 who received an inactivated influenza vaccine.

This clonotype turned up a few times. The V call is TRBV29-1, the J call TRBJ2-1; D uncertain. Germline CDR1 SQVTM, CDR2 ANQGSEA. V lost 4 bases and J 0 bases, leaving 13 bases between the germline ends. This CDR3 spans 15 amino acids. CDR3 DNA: TGCAGCGTTGCGTCCTCTCTCAGCTCCTACAATGAGCAGTTCTTC. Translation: CSVASSLSSYNEQFF.

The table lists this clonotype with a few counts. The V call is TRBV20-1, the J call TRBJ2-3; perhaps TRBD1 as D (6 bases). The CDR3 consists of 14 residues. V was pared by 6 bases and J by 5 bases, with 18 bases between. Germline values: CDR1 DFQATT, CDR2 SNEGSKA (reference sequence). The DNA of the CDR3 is TGCAGTGCCAAGGTCTGGACAGCTGAAGATACGCAGTATTTT. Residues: CSAKVWTAEDTQYF.

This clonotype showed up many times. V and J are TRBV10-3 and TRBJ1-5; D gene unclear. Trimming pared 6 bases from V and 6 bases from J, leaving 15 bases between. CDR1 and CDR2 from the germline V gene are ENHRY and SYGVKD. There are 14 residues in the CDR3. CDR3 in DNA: TGTGCCATCAGCGGAGGTCCGGAATTTCAGCCCCAGCATTTT. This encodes CAISGGPEFQPQHF.

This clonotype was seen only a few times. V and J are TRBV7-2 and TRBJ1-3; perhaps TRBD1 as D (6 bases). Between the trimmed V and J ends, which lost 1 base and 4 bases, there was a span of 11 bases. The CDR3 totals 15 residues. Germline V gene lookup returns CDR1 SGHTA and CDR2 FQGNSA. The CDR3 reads CASSLDGGGGNTIYF. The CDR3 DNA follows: TGTGCCAGCAGCTTAGACGGGGGCGGCGGAAACACCATATATTTT.

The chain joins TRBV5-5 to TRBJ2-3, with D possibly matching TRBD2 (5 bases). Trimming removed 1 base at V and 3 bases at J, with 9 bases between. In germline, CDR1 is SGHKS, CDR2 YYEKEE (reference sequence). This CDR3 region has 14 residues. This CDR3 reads CASSLLAVTDTQYF. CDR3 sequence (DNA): TGTGCCAGCAGCTTGCTAGCTGTGACAGATACGCAGTATTTT.

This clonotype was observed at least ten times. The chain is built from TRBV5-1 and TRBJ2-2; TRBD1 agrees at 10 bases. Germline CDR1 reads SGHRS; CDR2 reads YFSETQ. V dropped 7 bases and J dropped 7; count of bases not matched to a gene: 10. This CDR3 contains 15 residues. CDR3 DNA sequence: TGCGCCAGCGGACTGCCGGGACAGGGGATCGGGGAGCTGTTTTTT. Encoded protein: CASGLPGQGIGELFF.

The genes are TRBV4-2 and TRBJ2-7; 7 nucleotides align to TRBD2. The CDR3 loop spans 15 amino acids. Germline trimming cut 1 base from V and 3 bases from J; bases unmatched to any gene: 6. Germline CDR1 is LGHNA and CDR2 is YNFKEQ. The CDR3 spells CASSQGLAEGYEQYF. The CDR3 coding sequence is TGTGCCAGCAGCCAAGGTCTAGCGGAGGGCTACGAGCAGTACTTC.

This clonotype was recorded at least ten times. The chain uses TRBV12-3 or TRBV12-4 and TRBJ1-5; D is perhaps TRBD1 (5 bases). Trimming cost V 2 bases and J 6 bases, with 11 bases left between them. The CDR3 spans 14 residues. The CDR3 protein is CASSLKGRGQPQHF. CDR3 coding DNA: TGTGCCAGCAGTTTAAAAGGGAGGGGTCAGCCCCAGCATTTT.

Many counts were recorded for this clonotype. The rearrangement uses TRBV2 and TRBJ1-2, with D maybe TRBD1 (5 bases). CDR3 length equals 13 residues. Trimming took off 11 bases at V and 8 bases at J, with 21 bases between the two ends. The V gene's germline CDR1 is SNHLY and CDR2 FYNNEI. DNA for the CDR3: TGTGCCGGTGGATCCGGGACCCTTGTGGGCTACACCTTC. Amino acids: CAGGSGTLVGYTF.